This T cell receptor (beta chain) emerged from a study of cytomegalovirus exposure and HLA in healthy donors. Study outcomes and limitations: Cytomegalovirus association was assigned to about 150 TCR beta chains. Specificity of a few CMV-associated chains for CMV antigens was verified in vitro.

This clone was observed a single time. Its antigen is not identified. Libraries were prepared by immunoSEQ multiplex PCR; TCRdb keeps only in-frame clonotypes and omits some of them. Among more than 150,000 clones listed, 75% to 90% were seen once. The germline CDR1 and CDR2 sequences are MDHEN and SYDVKM. The CDR3 totals 15 residues. Trimming cost V 6 bases and J 5 bases, with 16 bases left between them. The chain recombines TRBV28 with TRBJ1-4, with D perhaps TRBD1 (6 bases). This TCR came from a man between 18 and 35 years old in good health and CMV-seropositive. The sample was PBMCs. The CDR3 DNA is TGTGCCAGCAGCCGCCGGGGGGGCTTAAATGAAAAACTGTTTTTT. This encodes CASSRRGGLNEKLFF.